Detailed here is one T cell receptor beta chain. V lost 6 bases, J lost 1 base, and 9 bases lay in between. CDR3 length: 13 residues. The V gene's germline CDR1 is SNHLY and CDR2 FYNNEI. Sequenced by immunoSEQ multiplex PCR; TCRdb stores in-frame clones only, minus some. The sample lists around 130,000 clones; just under 85% were seen once. This sample stems from a study of blood T cell repertoires in COVID-19. Sequencing used PBMCs or T cells enriched from blood (not recorded which). This clonotype was sampled from a woman aged 50 to 60 with acute COVID-19. V gene TRBV2 combines with J gene TRBJ1-1; D unclear. The CDR3 sequence: CASRGLSNTEAFF. The CDR3 coding sequence is TGTGCCAGCAGAGGACTGTCGAACACTGAAGCTTTCTTT.